The clone carrying this T cell receptor beta chain occurred a few times. These data originate in a study of blood T cells in healthy people across ages. Per the germline V gene, CDR1 is DFQATT and CDR2 is SNEGSKA (reference sequence). The CDR3 length is 14 residues. V trimming: 6 bases; J trimming: 4 bases; junction bases outside the gene matches: 11. Sample-barcoded 5' priming and a J-beta primer mix drove a second PCR of roughly 6 to 12 cycles. Each cDNA molecule was tagged by a template-switch adaptor that had 12 random nucleotides. MiXCR, applied by TCRdb to the 5' RACE reads, yields one record per CDR3 protein. The data show approximately 700,000 distinct CDR3 sequences, roughly 32% seen once.

This sequence was found in a woman aged 80 or over in good health. Material: blood. This sequence joins TRBV20-1 and TRBJ1-1; 7 positions agree with TRBD1. The DNA for the CDR3 is TGCAGTGCCACTACCGTAAGGACAGGCACTGAAGCTTTCTTT. Residues: CSATTVRTGTEAFF.